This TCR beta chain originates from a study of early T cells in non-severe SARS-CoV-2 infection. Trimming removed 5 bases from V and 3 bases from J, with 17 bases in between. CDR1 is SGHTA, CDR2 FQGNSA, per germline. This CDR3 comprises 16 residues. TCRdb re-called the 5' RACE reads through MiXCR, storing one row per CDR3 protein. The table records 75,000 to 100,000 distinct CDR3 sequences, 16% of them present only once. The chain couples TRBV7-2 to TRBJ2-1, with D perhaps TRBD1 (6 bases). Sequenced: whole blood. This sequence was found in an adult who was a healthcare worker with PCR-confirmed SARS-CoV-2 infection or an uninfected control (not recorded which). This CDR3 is CASSPLNRDYYNEQFF. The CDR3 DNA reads TGTGCCAGCAGCCCCCTGAACAGGGATTACTACAATGAGCAGTTCTTC.